One sample yielded the 24 T cell receptor beta chains listed below, sequenced in a study of spatial heterogeneity in lung cancer. Using its own MiXCR run on the 5' RACE reads, TCRdb lists one record per CDR3 protein. The data show some 38,000 distinct CDR3 sequences, with 2.5% to 3.5% seen just once and approximately 35% held by the top ten. Time point of the sample: sample taken at primary tumor resection. Sample: normal lung tissue next to the tumor, taken at surgery. These receptor sequences come from a male donor with early-stage non-small cell lung cancer.

This clonotype was seen repeatedly, ten times or more. This sequence joins TRBV24-1 and TRBJ2-1; 8 nucleotides match TRBD2. CDR3 length: 15 residues. The germline V gene has CDR1 KGHDR and CDR2 SFDVKD. V lost 2 bases to trimming and J lost 4 bases; unmatched junction nucleotides: 3. CDR3 DNA sequence: TGTGCCACCAGTGATTCAAAGCGGGGGTACAATGAGCAGTTCTTC. It is translated as CATSDSKRGYNEQFF.

This clonotype was detected ten times or more. The CDR3 DNA sequence: TGCGCCAGCAGCTTGGACAGGGGAGGCTACACCTTC. This encodes CASSLDRGGYTF. V usage is TRBV5-1 and J usage is TRBJ1-2, with 7 bases aligning to TRBD1. The CDR3 is 12 residues long. Germline CDR1 reads SGHRS; CDR2 reads YFSETQ. J lost 8 bases, V lost 0 bases, and 1 base had no gene match.

This clonotype was detected only once. The rearrangement links TRBV2 to TRBJ2-7; D may match TRBD1 or TRBD2 (5 bases each). Trimming removed 7 bases from V and 9 bases from J, with 16 bases in between. The CDR3 is 12 amino acids. The germline gives CDR1 SNHLY, CDR2 FYNNEI. CDR3 loop: CASNRGENGQYF. CDR3 nucleotide sequence: TGTGCCAGCAACAGAGGGGAAAACGGGCAGTACTTC.

This clonotype was recorded at least ten times. The chain carries TRBV7-2 and TRBJ1-1; weak D call: TRBD1 (6 bases). The CDR3 covers 14 residues. Germline-derived CDR1 and CDR2 are SGHTA and FQGNSA. V lost 5 bases to trimming and J lost 0 bases, with 10 bases between them. CDR3 amino acids: CASSGQPMNTEAFF. The CDR3 coding sequence is TGTGCCAGCAGCGGACAGCCCATGAACACTGAAGCTTTCTTT.

This clonotype occurred many times. This rearrangement joins TRBV4-3 to TRBJ2-1; TRBD1 matches 7 bases. In germline, CDR1 is LGHNA, CDR2 YSLEER. The V and J ends lost 5 bases and 8 bases, in that order; junction bases with no gene match: 6. The CDR3 has 13 amino acids. The chain's CDR3 is CASSLGQLDEQFF. In DNA form, the CDR3 reads TGCGCCAGCAGCTTGGGACAGTTGGATGAGCAGTTCTTC.

This clonotype has ten or more counts. V is TRBV29-1 and J is TRBJ1-2, with unresolved D. V dropped 7 bases and J dropped 4 bases, with 16 bases sitting between them. The CDR3 runs to 13 residues. In germline, CDR1 is SQVTM, CDR2 ANQGSEA. In nucleotides, the CDR3 is TGCAGCGCTGCCCTCCCTGGAACCTATGGCTACACCTTC. This gives the protein CSAALPGTYGYTF.

The table lists this clonotype with many counts. The V call is TRBV5-1, the J call TRBJ1-5, with 7 bases matching TRBD1. V shed 3 bases and J 3 bases; nucleotides not matched to a gene: 3. CDR1 and CDR2 from the germline V gene are SGHRS and YFSETQ. The CDR3 length is 14 residues. The CDR3 spells CASSSTGDNQPQHF. The CDR3 DNA reads as TGCGCCAGCAGCTCTACAGGGGACAATCAGCCCCAGCATTTT.

This clonotype has ten or more counts. This chain joins TRBV28 and TRBJ2-6; no clear D gene. Germline-derived CDR1 and CDR2 are MDHEN and SYDVKM. The CDR3 contains 16 residues. The V and J ends lost 6 bases and 4 bases respectively, with 16 bases between them. CDR3 coding DNA: TGTGCCAGCAGCTACCCCCGGTACATGGGGGCCAACGTCCTGACTTTC. Translating gives CASSYPRYMGANVLTF. Full variable domain (missing parts from reference TRBV28 and TRBJ2-6): DVKVTQSSRYLVKRTGEKVFLECVQDMDHENMFWYRQDPGLGLRLIYFSYDVKMKEKGDIPEGYSVSREKKERFSLILESASTNQTSMYLCASSYPRYMGANVLTFGAGSRLTVL.

This clonotype was observed many times. The chain combines TRBV7-2 with TRBJ1-5; D is uncertain. Germline V gene data show CDR1 as SGHTA and CDR2 as FQGNSA. The CDR3 sequence is 16 residues long. V was cut by 1 base and J by 6 bases, with 16 bases left in between. The CDR3, as DNA: TGTGCCAGCAGCTTAGAGAGAGATCCGGCCGGTCAGCCCCAGCATTTT. Its protein is CASSLERDPAGQPQHF.

The chain uses TRBV10-3 and TRBJ2-5; D is unresolved. V shed 0 bases and J shed 7 bases, with 6 bases lying between them. This CDR3 has 12 amino acids. The germline V gene has CDR1 ENHRY and CDR2 SYGVKD. Here the CDR3 reads CAISESLGTQYF. The DNA of the CDR3 is TGTGCCATCAGTGAGTCTTTAGGGACCCAGTACTTC.

This clonotype was found many times. The CDR3 is CASIPRGANTEAFF. The CDR3 bases are TGTGCCAGCATCCCCAGGGGTGCCAACACTGAAGCTTTCTTT. V and J are TRBV7-9 and TRBJ1-1; tentatively, D is TRBD1 (6 bases). V dropped 7 bases and J dropped 2 bases, with 14 bases sitting between them. This CDR3 has 14 residues. CDR1 and CDR2 from the germline V gene are SEHNR and FQNEAQ (reference sequence).

This clonotype was observed at least ten times. V gene TRBV7-9 combines with J gene TRBJ2-1, with TRBD2 identical over 14 bases. Germline-derived CDR1 and CDR2 are SEHNR and FQNEAQ (reference sequence). Trimming took 6 bases from V and 7 from J; bases not matched to a gene: 5. The CDR3 covers 15 residues. This chain's CDR3 is CASSPGTSGSNEQFF. As DNA, the CDR3 is TGTGCCAGCAGTCCCGGGACTAGCGGGAGTAATGAGCAGTTCTTC.

This clonotype was counted between two and nine times. The rearrangement uses TRBV24-1 and TRBJ1-2, with unresolved D. Germline V lookup: CDR1 KGHDR, CDR2 SFDVKD. CDR3 length: 11 residues. The V end lost 5 bases, the J end lost 2 bases, and 2 bases lay between the germline ends. In DNA, the CDR3 is TGTGCCACCAGTGCCAACTATGGCTACACCTTC. This codes for CATSANYGYTF.

Judged by abundance, this clonotype is medium-sized. In nucleotides, the CDR3 is TGTGCCAGCAGCCGCTATGAACAGTCGGTCTACACTGAAGCTTTCTTT. It translates to CASSRYEQSVYTEAFF. V is TRBV3-1 and J is TRBJ1-1; D ambiguous. V was cut by 4 bases and J by 3 bases, with 18 bases left in between. Per germline, CDR1 LGHDT and CDR2 YNNKEL (reference sequence). The CDR3 extends over 16 amino acids.

The chain has TRBV6-1 and TRBJ1-1; D is uncertain. Trimming took off 6 bases at V and 5 bases at J, with 7 bases between the two ends. Germline-derived CDR1 and CDR2 are MNHNS and SASEGT. The CDR3 runs to 11 residues. CDR3 DNA: TGTGCCAGCAGGGAGAGGACTGAAGCTTTCTTT. This translates into CASRERTEAFF.

At least ten counts were recorded for this clonotype. The chain joins TRBV28 to TRBJ2-4, with D unresolved. The V end lost 6 bases, the J end lost 0 bases, and 9 bases lay between the germline ends. The CDR3 runs 14 residues. Germline CDR1 reads MDHEN; CDR2 reads SYDVKM. CDR3 protein: CASRPTLAKNIQYF. The CDR3 bases are TGTGCCAGCAGGCCCACTTTAGCCAAAAACATTCAGTACTTC.

There are many counts of this clonotype. This chain connects TRBV27 to TRBJ2-2; D not certain. Trimming cost V 2 bases and J 2 bases, with 3 bases left between them. Germline CDR1 reads MNHEY; CDR2 reads SMNVEV (reference sequence). The CDR3 has 13 amino acids. The CDR3 spells CASSLTNTGELFF. The CDR3 DNA is TGTGCCAGCAGTTTAACAAACACCGGGGAGCTGTTTTTT.

This clonotype was seen just once. This may arise from a read error, as a much more abundant clone is one base away. The chain recombines TRBV7-2 with TRBJ1-6; no reliable D call. Germline loops: CDR1 SGHTA, CDR2 FQGNSA. The CDR3 is made up of 15 amino acids. V was shortened by 5 bases and J by 11 bases, with 19 bases between the two germline ends. As DNA, the CDR3 is TGTGCCAGCAGCCAAAATGCCGGACCGAATACACCCCTCCACTTT. It translates to CASSQNAGPNTPLHF.

At least ten counts were recorded for this clonotype. This rearrangement joins TRBV28 to TRBJ2-3; 10 bases match TRBD2. Germline CDR1 reads MDHEN; CDR2 reads SYDVKM. V shed 5 bases and J 5 bases; nucleotides not matched to a gene: 13. There are 17 residues in the CDR3. The CDR3 sequence: CASSPPGLAGVVDTQYF. The DNA for the CDR3 is TGTGCCAGCAGTCCTCCCGGGCTAGCGGGGGTCGTAGATACGCAGTATTTT.

This clonotype was found many times. V is TRBV7-2 and J is TRBJ2-5; 11 nucleotides match TRBD2. The CDR3 extends over 16 amino acids. V was pared by 0 bases and J by 4 bases, with 4 bases of the junction left unmatched. CDR1 and CDR2 from the germline V gene are SGHTA and FQGNSA. CDR3 sequence reads: CASSLALAGGTETQYF. CDR3 nucleotides: TGTGCCAGCAGCTTAGCTCTAGCGGGGGGCACAGAGACCCAGTACTTC.

V gene TRBV20-1 combines with J gene TRBJ2-1; 11 nucleotides agree with TRBD2. Looked up from germline, CDR1 is DFQATT and CDR2 is SNEGSKA (reference sequence). With 0 bases clipped from V and 5 bases from J, the junction kept 12 bases outside the gene matches. This CDR3 has 18 residues. The CDR3 reads CSARDYAASGRQNNEQFF. CDR3 coding DNA: TGCAGTGCTAGAGATTATGCAGCTAGCGGGAGGCAGAACAATGAGCAGTTCTTC.

This clonotype came up many times. The chain uses TRBV20-1 and TRBJ2-3; D may match TRBD1 or TRBD2 (5 bases each). The CDR3 sequence is 14 residues long. The V end was cut by 5 bases, the J end by 4 bases, with 16 bases between. Germline V gene data show CDR1 as DFQATT and CDR2 as SNEGSKA (reference sequence). The CDR3 region is CSAYTGKGSDTQYF. The CDR3 DNA reads as TGCAGTGCTTACACGGGGAAGGGGTCAGATACGCAGTATTTT.

This clonotype was seen at least ten times. The V and J genes are TRBV5-1 and TRBJ1-1; TRBD1 agrees at 7 bases. V lost 3 bases to trimming and J lost 5 bases; unmatched junction nucleotides: 7. The CDR3 is 14 amino acids. Germline CDR1 SGHRS, CDR2 YFSETQ. This CDR3 is CASSSGQDGTEAFF. CDR3 bases: TGCGCCAGCAGCTCCGGACAGGATGGGACTGAAGCTTTCTTT.

This clonotype was found many times. The chain links TRBV23-1 to TRBJ2-4; TRBD1 matches at 10 bases. TRBV23-1 is an open reading frame, and its role is uncertain. With V trimmed by 2 bases and J by 8 bases, 15 bases remained unmatched. The CDR3 loop spans 18 amino acids. The CDR3 spells CASSQVARGTGVRDIQYF. The CDR3 region has the DNA TGCGCCAGCAGTCAAGTAGCAAGAGGGACAGGGGTTAGAGACATTCAGTACTTC.